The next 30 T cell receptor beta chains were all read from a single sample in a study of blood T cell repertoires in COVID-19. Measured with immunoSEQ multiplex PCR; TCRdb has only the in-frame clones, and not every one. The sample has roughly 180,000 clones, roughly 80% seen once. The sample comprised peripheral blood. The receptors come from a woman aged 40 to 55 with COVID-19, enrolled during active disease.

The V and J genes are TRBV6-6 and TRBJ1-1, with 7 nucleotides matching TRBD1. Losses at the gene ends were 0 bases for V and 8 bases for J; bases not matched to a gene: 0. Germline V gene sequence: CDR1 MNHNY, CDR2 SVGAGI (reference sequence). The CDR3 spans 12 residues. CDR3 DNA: TGTGCCAGCAGTTACTCGACAGGGGAAGCTTTCTTT. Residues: CASSYSTGEAFF.

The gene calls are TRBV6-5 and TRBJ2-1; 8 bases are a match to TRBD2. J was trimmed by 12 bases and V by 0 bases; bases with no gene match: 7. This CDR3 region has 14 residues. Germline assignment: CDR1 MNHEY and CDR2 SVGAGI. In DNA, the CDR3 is TGTGCCAGCAGTTACTCGAGCGGGAGAACGGGGCAGTTCTTC. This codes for CASSYSSGRTGQFF.

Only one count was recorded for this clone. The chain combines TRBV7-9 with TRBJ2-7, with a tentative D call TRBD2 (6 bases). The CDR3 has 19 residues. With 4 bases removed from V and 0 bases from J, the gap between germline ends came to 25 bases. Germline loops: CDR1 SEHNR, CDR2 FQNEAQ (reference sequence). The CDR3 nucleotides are TGTGCCAGCAGCTCGACAAGGAGGGGTAAGGCGGGAACCTCCTACGAGCAGTACTTC. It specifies CASSSTRRGKAGTSYEQYF.

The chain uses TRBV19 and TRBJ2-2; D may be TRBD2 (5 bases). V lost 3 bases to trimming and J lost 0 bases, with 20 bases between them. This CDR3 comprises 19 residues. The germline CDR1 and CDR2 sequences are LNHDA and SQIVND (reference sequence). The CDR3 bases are TGTGCCAGTAGTATCCACCGCTTGAGGGTTAGTTCGAACACCGGGGAGCTGTTTTTT. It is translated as CASSIHRLRVSSNTGELFF.

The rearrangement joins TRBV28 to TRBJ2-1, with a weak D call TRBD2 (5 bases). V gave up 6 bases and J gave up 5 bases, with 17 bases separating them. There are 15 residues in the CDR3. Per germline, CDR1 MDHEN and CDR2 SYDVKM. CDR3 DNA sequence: TGTGCCAGCAGCGCGCTCGGGAAGGCGGACAATGAGCAGTTCTTC. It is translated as CASSALGKADNEQFF.

The CDR3 loop is CASSRGRTNNEQFF. CDR3 DNA: TGTGCCAGCAGCCGCGGGCGTACTAACAATGAGCAGTTCTTC. The chain combines TRBV7-2 with TRBJ2-1; possible D gene TRBD2, 5 bases. CDR1 SGHTA and CDR2 FQGNSA come from the germline V gene. There are 14 residues in the CDR3. V was cut by 5 bases and J by 5 bases, with 13 bases left in between. Looking up the rest from reference TRBV7-2 and TRBJ2-1 gives the full variable domain: GAGVSQSPSNKVTEKGKDVELRCDPISGHTALYWYRQSLGQGLEFLIYFQGNSAPDKSGLPSDRFSAERTGGSVSTLTIQRTQQEDSAVYLCASSRGRTNNEQFFGPGTRLTVL.

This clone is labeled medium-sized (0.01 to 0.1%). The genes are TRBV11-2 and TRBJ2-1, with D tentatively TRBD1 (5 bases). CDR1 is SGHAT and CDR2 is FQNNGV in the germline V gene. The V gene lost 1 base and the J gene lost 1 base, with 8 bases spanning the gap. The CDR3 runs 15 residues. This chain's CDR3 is CASSLAQGSYNEQFF. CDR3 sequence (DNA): TGTGCCAGCAGCTTAGCCCAGGGATCCTACAATGAGCAGTTCTTC.

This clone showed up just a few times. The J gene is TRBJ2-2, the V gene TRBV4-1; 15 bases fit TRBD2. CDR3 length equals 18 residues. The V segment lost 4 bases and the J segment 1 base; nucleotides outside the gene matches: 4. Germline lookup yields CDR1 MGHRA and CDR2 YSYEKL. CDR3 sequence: CASSPTGLAGGNTGELFF. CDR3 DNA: TGCGCCAGCAGCCCGACGGGACTAGCGGGGGGGAACACCGGGGAGCTGTTTTTT.

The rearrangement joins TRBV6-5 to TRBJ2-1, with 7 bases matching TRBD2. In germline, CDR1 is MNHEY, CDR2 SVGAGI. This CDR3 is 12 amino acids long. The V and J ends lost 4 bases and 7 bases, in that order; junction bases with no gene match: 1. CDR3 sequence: CASSWGGNEQFF. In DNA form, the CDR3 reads TGTGCCAGCAGTTGGGGGGGGAATGAGCAGTTCTTC.

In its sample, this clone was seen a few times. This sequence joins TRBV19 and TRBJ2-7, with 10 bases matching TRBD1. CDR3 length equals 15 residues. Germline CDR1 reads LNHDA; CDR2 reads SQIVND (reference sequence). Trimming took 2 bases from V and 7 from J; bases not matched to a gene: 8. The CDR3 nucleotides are TGTGCCAGTAGTATAAGCGGACAGGGGGTCTGGGAGCAGTACTTC. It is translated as CASSISGQGVWEQYF.

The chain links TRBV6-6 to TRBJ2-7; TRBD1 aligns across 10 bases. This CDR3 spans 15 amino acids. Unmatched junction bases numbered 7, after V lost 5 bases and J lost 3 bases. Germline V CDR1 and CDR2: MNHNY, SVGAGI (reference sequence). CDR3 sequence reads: CASSHKGQGDYEQYF. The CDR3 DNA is TGTGCCAGCAGTCATAAAGGACAGGGGGACTACGAGCAGTACTTC.

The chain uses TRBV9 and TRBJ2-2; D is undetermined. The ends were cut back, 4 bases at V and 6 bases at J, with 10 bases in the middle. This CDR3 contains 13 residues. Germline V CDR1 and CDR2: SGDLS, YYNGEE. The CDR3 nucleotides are TGTGCCAGCAGCCCCCTCTCCGCCGGGGAGCTGTTTTTT. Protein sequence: CASSPLSAGELFF.

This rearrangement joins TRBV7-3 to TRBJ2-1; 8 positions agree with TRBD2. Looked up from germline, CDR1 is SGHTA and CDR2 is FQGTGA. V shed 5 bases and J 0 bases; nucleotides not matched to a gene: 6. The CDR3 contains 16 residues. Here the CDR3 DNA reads TGTGCCAGCAGCCCATTTGGGACTAGCTCCTACAATGAGCAGTTCTTC. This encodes CASSPFGTSSYNEQFF. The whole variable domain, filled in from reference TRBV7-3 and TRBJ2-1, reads GAGVSQTPSNKVTEKGKYVELRCDPISGHTALYWYRQSLGQGPEFLIYFQGTGAADDSGLPNDRFFAVRPEGSVSTLKIQRTERGDSAVYLCASSPFGTSSYNEQFFGPGTRLTVL.

CDR3 residues: CASSFWGQGQETQYF. For the CDR3, the DNA is TGTGCCAGCAGCTTCTGGGGACAGGGACAAGAGACCCAGTACTTC. V gene TRBV5-4 combines with J gene TRBJ2-5, with TRBD1 matching over 9 bases. The CDR3 totals 15 residues. V shed 2 bases, J shed 2 bases, and the junction held 4 bases outside the gene matches. Germline V lookup: CDR1 SGHNT, CDR2 YYREEE (reference sequence). Filled out from reference TRBV5-4 and TRBJ2-5, the complete variable domain reads ETGVTQSPTHLIKTRGQQVTLRCSSQSGHNTVSWYQQALGQGPQFIFQYYREEENGRGNFPPRFSGLQFPNYSSELNVNALELDDSALYLCASSFWGQGQETQYFGPGTRLLVL.

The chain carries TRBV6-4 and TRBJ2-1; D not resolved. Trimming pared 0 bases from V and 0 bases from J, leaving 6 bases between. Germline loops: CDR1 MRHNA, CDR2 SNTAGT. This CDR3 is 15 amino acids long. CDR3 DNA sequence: TGTGCCAGCAGTGACTCCCCCGGCTCCTACAATGAGCAGTTCTTC. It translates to CASSDSPGSYNEQFF.

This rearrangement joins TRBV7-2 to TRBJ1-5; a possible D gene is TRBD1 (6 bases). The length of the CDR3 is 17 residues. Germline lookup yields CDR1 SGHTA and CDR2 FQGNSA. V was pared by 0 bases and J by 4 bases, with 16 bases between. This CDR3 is CASSLAGLGAMNQPQHF. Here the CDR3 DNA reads TGTGCCAGCAGCTTAGCGGGATTGGGGGCAATGAATCAGCCCCAGCATTTT.

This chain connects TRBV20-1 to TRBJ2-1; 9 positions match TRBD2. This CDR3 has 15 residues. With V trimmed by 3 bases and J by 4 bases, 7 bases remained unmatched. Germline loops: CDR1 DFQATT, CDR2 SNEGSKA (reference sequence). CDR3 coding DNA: TGCAGTGCTAGTTCGGGTAGCGGGGGATACAATGAGCAGTTCTTC. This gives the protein CSASSGSGGYNEQFF.

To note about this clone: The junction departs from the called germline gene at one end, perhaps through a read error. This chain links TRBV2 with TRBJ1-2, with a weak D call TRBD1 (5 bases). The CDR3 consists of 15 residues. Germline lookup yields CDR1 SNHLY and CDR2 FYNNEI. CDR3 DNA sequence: TGTGCCAGCAGGGAAGGGGAGGGGATGGTGAGAGGCTACACCTTC. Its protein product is CASREGEGMVRGYTF. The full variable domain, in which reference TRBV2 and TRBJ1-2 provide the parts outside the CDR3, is EPEVTQTPSHQVTQMGQEVILRCVPISNHLYFYWYRQILGQKVEFLVSFYNNEISEKSEIFDDQFSVERPDGSNFTLKIRSTKLEDSAMYFCASREGEGMVRGYTFGSGTRLTVV.

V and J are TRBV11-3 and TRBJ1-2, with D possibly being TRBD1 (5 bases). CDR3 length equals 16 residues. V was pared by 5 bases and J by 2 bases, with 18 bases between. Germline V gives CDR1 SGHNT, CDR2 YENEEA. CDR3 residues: CASSPETPTANYGYTF. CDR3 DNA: TGTGCCAGCAGCCCCGAGACCCCGACAGCGAACTATGGCTACACCTTC.

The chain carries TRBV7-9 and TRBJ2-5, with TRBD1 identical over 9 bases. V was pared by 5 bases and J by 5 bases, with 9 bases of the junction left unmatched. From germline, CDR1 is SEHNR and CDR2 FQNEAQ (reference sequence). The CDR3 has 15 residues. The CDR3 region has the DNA TGTGCCAGCAGCGCGCCGACAGGGGGAGGTGAGACCCAGTACTTC. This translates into CASSAPTGGGETQYF.

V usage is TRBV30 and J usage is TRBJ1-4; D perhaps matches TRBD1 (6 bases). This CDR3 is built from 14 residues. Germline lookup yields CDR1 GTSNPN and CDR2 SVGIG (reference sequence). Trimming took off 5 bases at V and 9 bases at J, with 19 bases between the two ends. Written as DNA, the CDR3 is TGTGCCTGGGAAGGGGCGCGGGGGGCGAAAAAACTGTTTTTT. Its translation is CAWEGARGAKKLFF.

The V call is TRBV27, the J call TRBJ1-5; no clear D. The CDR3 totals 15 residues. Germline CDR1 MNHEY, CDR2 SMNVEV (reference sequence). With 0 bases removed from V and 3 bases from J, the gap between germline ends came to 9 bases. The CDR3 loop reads CASSLSGAVNQPQHF. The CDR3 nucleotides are TGTGCCAGCAGTTTATCAGGAGCGGTCAATCAGCCCCAGCATTTT.

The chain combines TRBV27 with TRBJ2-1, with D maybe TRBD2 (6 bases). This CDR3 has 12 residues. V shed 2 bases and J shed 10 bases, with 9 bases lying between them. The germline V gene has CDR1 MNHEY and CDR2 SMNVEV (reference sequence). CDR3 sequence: CASSLGGGEQFF. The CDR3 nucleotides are TGTGCCAGCAGTTTAGGGGGAGGCGAGCAGTTCTTC.

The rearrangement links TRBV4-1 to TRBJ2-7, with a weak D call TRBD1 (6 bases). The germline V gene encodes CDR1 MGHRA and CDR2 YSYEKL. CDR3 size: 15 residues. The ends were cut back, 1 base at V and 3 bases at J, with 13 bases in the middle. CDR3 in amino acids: CASSQALGQNYEQYF. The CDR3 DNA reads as TGCGCCAGCAGCCAAGCGTTAGGACAGAACTACGAGCAGTACTTC.

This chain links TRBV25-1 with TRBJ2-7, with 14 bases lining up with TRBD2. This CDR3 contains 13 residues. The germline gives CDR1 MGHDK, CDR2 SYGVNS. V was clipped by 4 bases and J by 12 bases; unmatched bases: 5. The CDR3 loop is CASSGGLAGVLYF. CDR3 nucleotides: TGTGCCAGCAGTGGGGGACTAGCGGGAGTTCTGTACTTC.

The CDR3 DNA is TGTGCCATCAGTCGGGAATCCTACGAGCAGTACTTC. Translation gives CAISRESYEQYF. This chain connects TRBV10-3 to TRBJ2-7, with D possibly TRBD2 on 5 matching bases. V lost 5 bases, J lost 1 base, and 6 bases lay in between. The CDR3 sequence is 12 residues long. In germline, CDR1 is ENHRY, CDR2 SYGVKD.

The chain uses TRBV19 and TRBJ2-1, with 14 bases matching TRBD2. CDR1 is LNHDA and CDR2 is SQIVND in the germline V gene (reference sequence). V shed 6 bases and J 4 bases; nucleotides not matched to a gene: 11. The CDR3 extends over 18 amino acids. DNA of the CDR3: TGTGCCAGTAGGGGGATCGGGACTAGCGGGAGAGGGTACAATGAGCAGTTCTTC. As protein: CASRGIGTSGRGYNEQFF.

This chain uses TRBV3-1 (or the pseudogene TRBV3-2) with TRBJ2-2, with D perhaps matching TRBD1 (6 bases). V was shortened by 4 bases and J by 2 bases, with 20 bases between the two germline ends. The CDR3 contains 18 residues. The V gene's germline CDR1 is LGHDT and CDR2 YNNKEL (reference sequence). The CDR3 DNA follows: TGTGCCAGCAGCCGCTCCCTTTCAGGGGTGAAAAACACCGGGGAGCTGTTTTTT. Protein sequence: CASSRSLSGVKNTGELFF.

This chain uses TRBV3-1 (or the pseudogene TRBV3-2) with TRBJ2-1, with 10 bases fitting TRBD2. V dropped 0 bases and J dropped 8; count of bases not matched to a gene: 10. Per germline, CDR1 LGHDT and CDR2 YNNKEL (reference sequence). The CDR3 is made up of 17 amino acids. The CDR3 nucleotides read TGTGCCAGCAGCCAAGATTTGGCTAGCGGGAGTGGCGATGAGCAGTTCTTC. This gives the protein CASSQDLASGSGDEQFF.

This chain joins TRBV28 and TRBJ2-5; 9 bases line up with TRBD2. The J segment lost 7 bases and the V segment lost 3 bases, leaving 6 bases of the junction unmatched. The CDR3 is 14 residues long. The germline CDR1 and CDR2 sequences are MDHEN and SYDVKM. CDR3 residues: CASSFSGREGTQYF. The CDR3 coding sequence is TGTGCCAGCAGTTTTAGCGGGAGAGAGGGGACCCAGTACTTC.